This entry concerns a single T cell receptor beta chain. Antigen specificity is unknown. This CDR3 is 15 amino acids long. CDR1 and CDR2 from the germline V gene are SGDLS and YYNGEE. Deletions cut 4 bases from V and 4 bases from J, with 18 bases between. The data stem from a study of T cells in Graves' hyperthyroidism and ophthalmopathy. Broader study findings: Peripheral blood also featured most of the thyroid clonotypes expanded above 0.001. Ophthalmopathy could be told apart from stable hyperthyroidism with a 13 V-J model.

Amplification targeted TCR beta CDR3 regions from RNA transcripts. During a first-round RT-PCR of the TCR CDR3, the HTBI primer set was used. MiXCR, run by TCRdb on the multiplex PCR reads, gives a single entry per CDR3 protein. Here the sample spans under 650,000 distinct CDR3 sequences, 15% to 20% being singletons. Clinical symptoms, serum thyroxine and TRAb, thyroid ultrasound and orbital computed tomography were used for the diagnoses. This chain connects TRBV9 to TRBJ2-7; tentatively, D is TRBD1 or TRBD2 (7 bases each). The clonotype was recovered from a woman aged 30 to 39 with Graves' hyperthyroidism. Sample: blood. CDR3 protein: CASSPGRGGIYEQYF. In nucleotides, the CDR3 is TGTGCCAGCAGCCCCGGCAGGGGGGGTATATACGAGCAGTACTTC. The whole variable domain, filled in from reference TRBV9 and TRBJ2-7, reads DSGVTQTPKHLITATGQRVTLRCSPRSGDLSVYWYQQSLDQGLQFLIQYYNGEERAKGNILERFSAQQFPDLHSELNLSSLELGDSALYFCASSPGRGGIYEQYFGPGTRLTVT.